The TCR beta chain described here comes from a study of blood T cell repertoires in COVID-19. Overall study: COVID-19 samples from acute and convalescent phases originated in the United States, Italy and Spain. The cDNA or gDNA used as material had been derived from T cells, B-cell-depleted T cells, or PBMCs.

The CDR3 runs to 14 residues. Germline CDR1 reads LGHDT; CDR2 reads YNNKEL (reference sequence). V lost 4 bases to trimming and J lost 4 bases, with 13 bases between them. Per the original methods: Using reference gene primer amplification, nucleated cell counts were estimated. Assay: immunoSEQ multiplex PCR; the TCRdb copy retains only in-frame clones and omits some. That table gives V, J and clone size, and the DNA gave D and trimming. The sample has 120,000 to 150,000 clones; approximately 90% are singletons. The sequence was collected from a woman aged 60 to 75 with active COVID-19. The source material was peripheral blood. This chain links TRBV3-1 (or the pseudogene TRBV3-2) with TRBJ1-2, with D unclear. The CDR3 is CASSPPDWAYGYTF. CDR3 coding DNA: TGTGCCAGCAGCCCCCCGGACTGGGCCTATGGCTACACCTTC.